This T cell receptor (beta chain) was identified during a study of blood T cell repertoires in COVID-19. Study as a whole: The samples span acute and convalescent COVID-19 from the United States, Italy and Spain. Sample material is recorded as cDNA or gDNA derived from T cells, B-cell-depleted T cells, or PBMCs.

Authors' data handling: It was from reference gene primer amplification that nucleated cell counts were estimated. Method: immunoSEQ multiplex PCR; TCRdb's copy keeps in-frame clones and lacks some. The V and J calls and clone size were taken over from that table, and D and trimming were inferred from the DNA. The table shows just over 150,000 clones, with 85% to 90% occurring only once. V shed 6 bases and J shed 0 bases, with 15 bases lying between them. The germline CDR1 and CDR2 sequences are LNHDA and SQIVND (reference sequence). The CDR3 is 16 amino acids. The material sequenced was peripheral blood. The source is a woman in her forties with acute or convalescent COVID-19. This chain links TRBV19 with TRBJ1-3; D is unresolved. In nucleotides, the CDR3 is TGTGCCAGTAGCGTTTTTAAGTACAACTCTGGAAACACCATATATTTT. The encoded protein is CASSVFKYNSGNTIYF.